The rows below give T cell receptor beta chains drawn from one sample of a study of shared clonotypes between healthy human individuals. Profiled with immunoSEQ multiplex PCR; TCRdb holds only in-frame clones, not every one. The data contain 2 million to 2.5 million clones, 93% of them singletons. The sample was naive CD8+ T cells from PBMCs. The receptors derive from a man between 18 and 35 years old in good health. Some clones in this sample may be carry-over from other donors' samples. CDR3s include the opening cysteine and the closing phenylalanine or tryptophan. A D gene is named only where the DNA matches it firmly. Clone size is given for some rows only: seen once, a few or many times, or a class if the clone is expanded.

TRBV7-9	TRBJ2-5	-	-	TGTGCCAGCAGCTCCCCGGACAGCCCTACTGGGACCCAGTACTTC	CASSSPDSPTGTQYF
TRBV19	TRBJ1-2	-	-	TGTGCCAGTAGTCCGCGGACGGACGTTGCTAACTATGGCTACACCTTC	CASSPRTDVANYGYTF
TRBV15	TRBJ1-1	-	-	TGTGCCACCAGCAGAGATAAGGGGTACGTGGAGGAGATGAACACTGAAGCTTTCTTT	CATSRDKGYVEEMNTEAFF
TRBV5-4	TRBJ1-1	-	-	TGTGCCAGCAGACCGAGGGGGGTGGGCACTGAAGCTTTCTTT	CASRPRGVGTEAFF
TRBV7-9	TRBJ1-1	-	few	TGTGCCAGCAGCCCCAGGGGAGTCGCGAACACTGAAGCTTTCTTT	CASSPRGVANTEAFF
TRBV4-1	TRBJ1-2	-	-	TGCGCCAGCAGCCAAGTTATGGAAGGTGGCTATGGCTACACCTTC	CASSQVMEGGYGYTF
TRBV4-1	TRBJ2-1	-	-	TGCGCCAGCAGCCAAGAGACATCTAGACATTTAAATGAGCAGTTCTTC	CASSQETSRHLNEQFF
TRBV12-5	TRBJ1-3	TRBD1	once	TGTGCTAGTGGTTTGAGCCGGGACAGGGGTGACACCATATATTTT	CASGLSRDRGDTIYF
TRBV15	TRBJ2-7	TRBD1	-	TGTGCCACCAGCATTGACAGGGGATCCTACGAGCAGTACTTC	CATSIDRGSYEQYF
TRBV10-3	TRBJ2-7	TRBD1	once	TGTGCCATCAGCGGACAGGGCCCTGTAACCTACGAGCAGTACTTC	CAISGQGPVTYEQYF
TRBV27	TRBJ1-4	-	once	TGTGCCAGCAGTTCCGCGGGACCTATCGAACTGTTTTTT	CASSSAGPIELFF
TRBV6-1	TRBJ2-1	-	-	TGTGCCAGCAGTGAACCGGGGACGGGTCCCACCAATGAGCAGTTCTTC	CASSEPGTGPTNEQFF
TRBV30	TRBJ2-1	TRBD2	-	TGTGCCTGGAGTGAACTAGCGGGAGGCGACAATGAGCAGTTCTTC	CAWSELAGGDNEQFF
TRBV7-8	TRBJ2-3	TRBD2	-	TGTGCCAGCAGCTCGCTAGCGGGAGGGGGAGATACGCAGTATTTT	CASSSLAGGGDTQYF
TRBV19	TRBJ1-5	-	-	TGTGCCAGTAGTACCCGGACGGAGAATCAGCCCCAGCATTTT	CASSTRTENQPQHF
TRBV9	TRBJ1-2	-	-	TGTGCCAGCAGCGCCGGGTCCCGGGGAAATTATGGCTACACCTTC	CASSAGSRGNYGYTF
TRBV27	TRBJ1-5	-	-	TGTGCCAGCAGTGGCTGGACCGCCCTCCGTAGCAATCAGCCCCAGCATTTT	CASSGWTALRSNQPQHF
TRBV5-5	TRBJ2-7	-	-	TGTGCCAGCAGCTTGGGCCCCGGGACTGCAACCTACGAGCAGTACTTC	CASSLGPGTATYEQYF
TRBV7-9	TRBJ1-4	-	once	TGTGCCAGCAGCCGCCTCTCGGCAGGGTGGTATGAAAAACTGTTTTTT	CASSRLSAGWYEKLFF
TRBV5-4	TRBJ2-7	TRBD1	-	TGTGCCAGCAGCCCGCCAGGGGGCTACGAGCAGTACTTC	CASSPPGGYEQYF
TRBV28	TRBJ2-3	-	-	TGTGCCAGCAGTTCAGTTGCGGGTCCATACGATACGCAGTATTTT	CASSSVAGPYDTQYF
TRBV28	TRBJ2-4	-	-	TGTGCCAGCAGGGAGCGCGGCAAAAACATTCAGTACTTC	CASRERGKNIQYF
TRBV7-2	TRBJ2-7	TRBD2	-	TGTGCCAGCAGCTTAGATCGGCTAGCGGGACGCGAGCAGTACTTC	CASSLDRLAGREQYF
TRBV27	TRBJ2-7	-	-	TGTGCCAGCAGTATATCAGGCGGGGCTTTCTACGAGCAGTACTTC	CASSISGGAFYEQYF
TRBV4-3	TRBJ2-1	-	-	TGCGCCAGCAGCCGCTACCTCCATACCTCCTACAATGAGCAGTTCTTC	CASSRYLHTSYNEQFF
TRBV7-8	TRBJ2-3	TRBD2	-	TGTGCCAGCAGCTTTCCGGGACTAGCGGAGACAGATACGCAGTATTTT	CASSFPGLAETDTQYF
TRBV7-7	TRBJ1-1	-	once	TGTGCCAGCAGCTTAGCCGAAGTGAACACTGAAGCTTTCTTT	CASSLAEVNTEAFF
TRBV4-1	TRBJ2-7	TRBD1	-	TGCGCCAGCAGCCACCCCGGGACAGGGAGCGGCGACGAGCAGTACTTC	CASSHPGTGSGDEQYF
TRBV30	TRBJ1-1	-	-	TGTGCCTGGAGTGTACGCCAGAACACTGAAGCTTTCTTT	CAWSVRQNTEAFF
TRBV11-2	TRBJ2-7	TRBD2	-	TGTGCCAGCAGCACACGTCCTAGCGGGACAACCTACGAGCAGTACTTC	CASSTRPSGTTYEQYF
TRBV11-2	TRBJ2-2	TRBD1	-	TGTGCCAGCAGGAGTAGGACAGGGGGCGGCACCGGGGAGCTGTTTTTT	CASRSRTGGGTGELFF
TRBV5-6	TRBJ2-1	-	-	TGTGCCAGCAGCGGGGACTCACCAGGCAATGAGCAGTTCTTC	CASSGDSPGNEQFF
TRBV7-9	TRBJ1-2	-	-	TGTGCCAGCAGCACCCAGAAGAAGTCCTATGGCTACACCTTC	CASSTQKKSYGYTF
TRBV28	TRBJ1-1	TRBD1	-	TGTGCCAGCAGCCGACAGGGGGGATTCGGGTACACTGAAGCTTTCTTT	CASSRQGGFGYTEAFF
TRBV6-1	TRBJ2-2	-	-	TGTGCCAGCAGTGAGGGGGCGGGATGGAACACCGGGGAGCTGTTTTTT	CASSEGAGWNTGELFF
TRBV7-9	TRBJ2-7	-	-	TGTGCCAGCAGCTCCCAGGCAGGGACCTACTACGAGCAGTACTTC	CASSSQAGTYYEQYF
TRBV15	TRBJ2-3	-	-	TGTGCCACCAGCCCACGTCTCGTTCGGGGAGATACGCAGTATTTT	CATSPRLVRGDTQYF
TRBV9	TRBJ2-3	-	-	TGTGCCAGCAGCGGAAGGGACCCAACACCCCGCACAGATACGCAGTATTTT	CASSGRDPTPRTDTQYF
TRBV13	TRBJ2-7	TRBD2	-	TGTGCCAGCACCGGGCGGGAGGCTACCTACGAGCAGTACTTC	CASTGREATYEQYF
TRBV11-2	TRBJ1-5	-	-	TGTGCCAGCAGCTTGGTTGGCAATCAGCCCCAGCATTTT	CASSLVGNQPQHF
TRBV5-1	TRBJ2-7	-	-	TGCGCCAGCAGCTTGGAAGTTTGGGGGAACTACGAGCAGTACTTC	CASSLEVWGNYEQYF
TRBV6-1	TRBJ2-7	-	-	TGTGCCAGCAGTGACAGGAGGGGGCTCTCCTACGAGCAGTACTTC	CASSDRRGLSYEQYF
TRBV29-1	TRBJ2-1	-	-	TGCAGCGTTGAAGATCCGTGGCGGGATGATGGCAATGAGCAGTTCTTC	CSVEDPWRDDGNEQFF
TRBV7-8	TRBJ2-2	TRBD2	once	TGTGCCAGCAGCGAACCGTGGGAGGGAGGCACCGGGGAGCTGTTTTTT	CASSEPWEGGTGELFF
TRBV4-2	TRBJ2-2	-	-	TGTGCCAGCAGCCAAGAAGGAGCCGAGAACACCGGGGAGCTGTTTTTT	CASSQEGAENTGELFF